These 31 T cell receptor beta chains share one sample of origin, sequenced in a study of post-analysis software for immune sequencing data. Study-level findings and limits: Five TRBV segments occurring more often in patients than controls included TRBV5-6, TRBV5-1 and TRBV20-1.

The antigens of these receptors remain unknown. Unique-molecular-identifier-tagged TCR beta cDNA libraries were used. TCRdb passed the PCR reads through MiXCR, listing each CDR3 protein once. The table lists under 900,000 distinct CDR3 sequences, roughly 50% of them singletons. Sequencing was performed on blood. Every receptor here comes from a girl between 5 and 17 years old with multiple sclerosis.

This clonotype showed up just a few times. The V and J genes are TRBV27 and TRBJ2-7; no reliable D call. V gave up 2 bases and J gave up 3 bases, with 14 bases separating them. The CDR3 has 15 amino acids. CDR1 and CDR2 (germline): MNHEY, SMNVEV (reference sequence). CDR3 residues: CASSLTVGQYYEQYF. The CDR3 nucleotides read TGTGCCAGCAGTTTAACGGTGGGCCAGTACTACGAGCAGTACTTC.

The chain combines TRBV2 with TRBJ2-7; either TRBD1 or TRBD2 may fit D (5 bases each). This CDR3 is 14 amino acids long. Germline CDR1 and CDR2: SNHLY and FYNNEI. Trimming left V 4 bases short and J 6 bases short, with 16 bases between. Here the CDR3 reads CASSVRAGLGEQYF. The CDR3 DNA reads TGTGCCAGCAGTGTGCGGGCAGGGTTAGGCGAGCAGTACTTC.

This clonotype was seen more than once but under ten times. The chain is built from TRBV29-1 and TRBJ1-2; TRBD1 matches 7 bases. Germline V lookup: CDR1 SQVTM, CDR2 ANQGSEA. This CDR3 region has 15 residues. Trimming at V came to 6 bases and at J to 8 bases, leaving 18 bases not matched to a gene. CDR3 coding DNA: TGCAGCGTCGCTCCCCTTCGACAGGGAACGGTCGGCTACACCTTC. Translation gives CSVAPLRQGTVGYTF.

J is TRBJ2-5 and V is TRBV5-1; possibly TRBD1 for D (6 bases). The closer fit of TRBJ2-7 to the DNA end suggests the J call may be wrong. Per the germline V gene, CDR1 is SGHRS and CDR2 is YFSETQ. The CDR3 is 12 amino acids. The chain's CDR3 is CASSTQGPEQYF. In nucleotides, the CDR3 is TGCGCCAGCAGCACACAGGGCCCCGAGCAGTACTTC.

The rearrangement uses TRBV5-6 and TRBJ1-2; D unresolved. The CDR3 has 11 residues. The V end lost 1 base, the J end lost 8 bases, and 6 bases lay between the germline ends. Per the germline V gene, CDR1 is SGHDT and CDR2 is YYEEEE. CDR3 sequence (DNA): TGTGCCAGCAGCTTGACGGAGGGCTACACCTTC. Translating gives CASSLTEGYTF.

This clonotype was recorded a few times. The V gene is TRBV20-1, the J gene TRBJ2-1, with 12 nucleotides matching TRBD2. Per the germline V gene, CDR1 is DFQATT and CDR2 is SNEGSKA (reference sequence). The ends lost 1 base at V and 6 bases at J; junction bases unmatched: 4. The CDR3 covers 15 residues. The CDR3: CSARGLAGGGNEQFF. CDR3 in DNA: TGCAGTGCTAGAGGTCTAGCGGGGGGGGGCAATGAGCAGTTCTTC.

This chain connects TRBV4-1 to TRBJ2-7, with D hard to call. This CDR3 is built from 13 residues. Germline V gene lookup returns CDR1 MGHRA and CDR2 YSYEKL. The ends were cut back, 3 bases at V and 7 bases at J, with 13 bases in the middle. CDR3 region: CASSQEPLGEQYF. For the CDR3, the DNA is TGCGCCAGCAGCCAGGAACCTTTGGGGGAGCAGTACTTC.

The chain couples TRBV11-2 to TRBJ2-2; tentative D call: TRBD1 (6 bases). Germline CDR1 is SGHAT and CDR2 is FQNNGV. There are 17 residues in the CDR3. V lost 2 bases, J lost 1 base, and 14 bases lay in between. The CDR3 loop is CASSLPRPTGNTGELFF. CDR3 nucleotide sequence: TGTGCCAGCAGCTTACCCCGCCCGACAGGGAACACCGGGGAGCTGTTTTTT.

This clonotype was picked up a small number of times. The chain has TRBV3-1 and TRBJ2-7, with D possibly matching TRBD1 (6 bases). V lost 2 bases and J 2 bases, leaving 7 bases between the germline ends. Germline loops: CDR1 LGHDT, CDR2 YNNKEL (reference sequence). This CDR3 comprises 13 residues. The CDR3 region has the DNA TGTGCCAGCAGCCAACAGGGGACCTACGAGCAGTACTTC. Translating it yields CASSQQGTYEQYF.

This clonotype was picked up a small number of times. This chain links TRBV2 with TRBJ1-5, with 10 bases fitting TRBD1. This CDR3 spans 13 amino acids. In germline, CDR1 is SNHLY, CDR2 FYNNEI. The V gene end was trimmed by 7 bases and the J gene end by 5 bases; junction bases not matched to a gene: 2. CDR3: CASTDRGHQPQHF. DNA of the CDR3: TGTGCCAGCACCGACAGGGGGCATCAGCCCCAGCATTTT.

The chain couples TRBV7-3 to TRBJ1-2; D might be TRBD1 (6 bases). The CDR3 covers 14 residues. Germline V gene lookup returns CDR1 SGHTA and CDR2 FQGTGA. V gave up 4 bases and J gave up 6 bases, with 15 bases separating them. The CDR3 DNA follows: TGTGCCAGCAGCTCGCAGGGGATTGGCGATGGCTACACCTTC. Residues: CASSSQGIGDGYTF. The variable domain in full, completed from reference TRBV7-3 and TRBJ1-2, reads GAGVSQTPSNKVTEKGKYVELRCDPISGHTALYWYRQSLGQGPEFLIYFQGTGAADDSGLPNDRFFAVRPEGSVSTLKIQRTERGDSAVYLCASSSQGIGDGYTFGSGTRLTVV.

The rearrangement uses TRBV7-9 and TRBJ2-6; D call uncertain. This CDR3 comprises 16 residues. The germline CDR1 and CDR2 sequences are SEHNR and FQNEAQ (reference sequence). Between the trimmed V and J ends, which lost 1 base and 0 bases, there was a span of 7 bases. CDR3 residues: CASSLVTVSGANVLTF. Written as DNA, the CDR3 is TGTGCCAGCAGCTTAGTAACGGTCTCTGGGGCCAACGTCCTGACTTTC.

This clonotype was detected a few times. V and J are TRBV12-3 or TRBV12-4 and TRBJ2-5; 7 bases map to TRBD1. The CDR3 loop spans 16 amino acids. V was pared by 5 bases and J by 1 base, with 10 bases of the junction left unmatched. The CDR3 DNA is TGTGCCAGCAGTCCGTGGACAGGACCCCGCCAAGAGACCCAGTACTTC. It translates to CASSPWTGPRQETQYF.

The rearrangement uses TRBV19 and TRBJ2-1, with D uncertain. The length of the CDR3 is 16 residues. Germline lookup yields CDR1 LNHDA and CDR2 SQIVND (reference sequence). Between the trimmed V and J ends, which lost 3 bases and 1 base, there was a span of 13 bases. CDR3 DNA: TGTGCCAGTAGTATTTATCTGGTTCGTTCCTACAATGAGCAGTTCTTC. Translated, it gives CASSIYLVRSYNEQFF.

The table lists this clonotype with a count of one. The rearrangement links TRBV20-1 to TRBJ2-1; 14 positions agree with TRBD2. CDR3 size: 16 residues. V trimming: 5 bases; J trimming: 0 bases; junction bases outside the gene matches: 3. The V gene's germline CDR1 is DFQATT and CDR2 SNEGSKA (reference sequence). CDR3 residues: CSAGGLAGASYNEQFF. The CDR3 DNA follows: TGCAGTGCTGGGGGACTAGCGGGGGCCTCCTACAATGAGCAGTTCTTC.

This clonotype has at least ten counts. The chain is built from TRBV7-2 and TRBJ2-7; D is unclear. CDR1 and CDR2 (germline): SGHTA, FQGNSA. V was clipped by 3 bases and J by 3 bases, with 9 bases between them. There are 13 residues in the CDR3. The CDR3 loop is CASSLAGFYEQYF. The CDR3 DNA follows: TGTGCCAGCAGCTTGGCAGGTTTCTACGAGCAGTACTTC.

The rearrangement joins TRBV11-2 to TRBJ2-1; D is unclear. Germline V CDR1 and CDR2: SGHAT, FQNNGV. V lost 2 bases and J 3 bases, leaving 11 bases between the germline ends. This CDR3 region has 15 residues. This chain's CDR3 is CASSLQGLFYNEQFF. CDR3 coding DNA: TGTGCCAGCAGCTTACAAGGATTATTCTACAATGAGCAGTTCTTC.

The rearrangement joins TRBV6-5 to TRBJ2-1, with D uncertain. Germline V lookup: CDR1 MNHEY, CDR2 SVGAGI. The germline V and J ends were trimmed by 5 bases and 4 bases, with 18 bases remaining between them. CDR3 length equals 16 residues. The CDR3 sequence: CASSPLGLGIYNEQFF. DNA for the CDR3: TGTGCCAGCAGTCCCCTAGGATTAGGGATTTACAATGAGCAGTTCTTC.

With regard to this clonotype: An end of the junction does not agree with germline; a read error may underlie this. The CDR3 DNA follows: TGTGCCACCAGCAGAGATACGGTCAGAGAGCTAGCCATAAACATTCAGTACTTC. This translates into CATSRDTVRELAINIQYF. The chain has TRBV15 and TRBJ2-4, with a possible D match to TRBD2 (5 bases). CDR1 is LNHNV and CDR2 is YYDKDF in the germline V gene (reference sequence). This CDR3 spans 18 amino acids.

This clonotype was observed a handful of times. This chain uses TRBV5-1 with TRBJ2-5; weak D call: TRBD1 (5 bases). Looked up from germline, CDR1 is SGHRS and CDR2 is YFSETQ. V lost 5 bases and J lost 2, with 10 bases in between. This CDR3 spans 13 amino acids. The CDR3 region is CASRDRLQETQYF. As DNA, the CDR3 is TGCGCCAGCAGAGACAGATTACAAGAGACCCAGTACTTC.

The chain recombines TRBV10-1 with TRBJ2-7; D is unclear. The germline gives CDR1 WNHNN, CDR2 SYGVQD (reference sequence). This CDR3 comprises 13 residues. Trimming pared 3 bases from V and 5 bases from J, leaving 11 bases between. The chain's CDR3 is CASSEVIAHEQYF. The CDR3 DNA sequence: TGCGCCAGCAGTGAAGTAATAGCCCACGAGCAGTACTTC.

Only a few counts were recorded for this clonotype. This CDR3 is CASSYIGLAGSNEQFF. The CDR3 DNA follows: TGTGCCAGCAGTTACATCGGACTAGCGGGAAGTAATGAGCAGTTCTTC. V is TRBV6-5 and J is TRBJ2-1; TRBD2 aligns across 12 bases. Unmatched junction bases numbered 6, after V lost 2 bases and J lost 7 bases. CDR1 MNHEY and CDR2 SVGAGI come from the germline V gene. The CDR3 runs 16 residues.

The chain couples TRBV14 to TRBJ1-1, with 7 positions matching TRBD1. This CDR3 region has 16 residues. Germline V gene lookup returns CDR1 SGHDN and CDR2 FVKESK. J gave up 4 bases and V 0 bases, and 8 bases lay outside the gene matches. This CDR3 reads CASSQEMRGPGTEAFF. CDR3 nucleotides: TGTGCCAGCAGCCAAGAGATGAGGGGGCCAGGCACTGAAGCTTTCTTT.

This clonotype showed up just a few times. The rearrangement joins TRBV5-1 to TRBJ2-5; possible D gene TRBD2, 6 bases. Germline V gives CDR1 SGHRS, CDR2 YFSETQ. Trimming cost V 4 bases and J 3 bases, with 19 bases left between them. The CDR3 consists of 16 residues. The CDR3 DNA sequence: TGCGCCAGCAGCCTGACGTCCCGGGGCGGGAAAGAGACCCAGTACTTC. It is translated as CASSLTSRGGKETQYF.

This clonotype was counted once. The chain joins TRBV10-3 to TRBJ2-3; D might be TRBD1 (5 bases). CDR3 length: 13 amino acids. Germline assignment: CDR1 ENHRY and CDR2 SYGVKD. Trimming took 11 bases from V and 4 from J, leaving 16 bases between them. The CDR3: CACTGAGPDTQYF. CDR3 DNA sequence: TGTGCCTGTACTGGGGCAGGGCCAGATACGCAGTATTTT.

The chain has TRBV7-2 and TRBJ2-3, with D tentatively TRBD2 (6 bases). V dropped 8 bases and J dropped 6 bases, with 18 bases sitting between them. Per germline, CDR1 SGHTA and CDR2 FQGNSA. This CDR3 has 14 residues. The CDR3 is CASGRGGKGDTQYF. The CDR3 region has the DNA TGTGCCAGCGGTCGGGGCGGGAAAGGTGATACGCAGTATTTT.

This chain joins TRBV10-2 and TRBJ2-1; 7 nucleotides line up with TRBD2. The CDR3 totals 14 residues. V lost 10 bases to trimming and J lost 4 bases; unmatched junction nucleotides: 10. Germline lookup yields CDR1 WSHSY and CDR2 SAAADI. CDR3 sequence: CAKRRGRDYNEQFF. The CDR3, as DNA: TGCGCCAAGAGACGAGGGAGGGATTACAATGAGCAGTTCTTC.

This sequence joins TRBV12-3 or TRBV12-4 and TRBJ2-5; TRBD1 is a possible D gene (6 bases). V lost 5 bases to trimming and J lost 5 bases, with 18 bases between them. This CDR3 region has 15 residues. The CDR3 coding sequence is TGTGCCAGCAGTCGAACAGGGAGCCGGATGGAGACCCAGTACTTC. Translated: CASSRTGSRMETQYF.

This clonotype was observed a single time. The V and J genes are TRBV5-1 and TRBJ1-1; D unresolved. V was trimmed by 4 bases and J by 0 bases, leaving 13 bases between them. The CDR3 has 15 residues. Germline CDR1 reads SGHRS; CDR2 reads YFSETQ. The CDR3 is CASSIEVRMNTEAFF. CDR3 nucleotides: TGCGCCAGCAGCATAGAGGTGAGGATGAACACTGAAGCTTTCTTT.

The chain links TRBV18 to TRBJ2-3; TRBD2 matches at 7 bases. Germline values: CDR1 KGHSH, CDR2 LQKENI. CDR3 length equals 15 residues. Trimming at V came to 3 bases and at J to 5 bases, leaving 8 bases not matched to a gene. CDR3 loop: CASSPPRAGRDTQYF. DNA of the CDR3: TGTGCCAGCTCACCGCCAAGAGCGGGGAGAGATACGCAGTATTTT.

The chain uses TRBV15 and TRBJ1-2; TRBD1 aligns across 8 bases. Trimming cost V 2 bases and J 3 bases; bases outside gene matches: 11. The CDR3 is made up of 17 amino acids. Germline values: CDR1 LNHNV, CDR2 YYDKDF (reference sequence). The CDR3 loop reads CATSRSYQGADDYGYTF. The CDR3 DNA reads TGTGCCACCAGCAGATCGTACCAGGGGGCGGATGACTATGGCTACACCTTC.